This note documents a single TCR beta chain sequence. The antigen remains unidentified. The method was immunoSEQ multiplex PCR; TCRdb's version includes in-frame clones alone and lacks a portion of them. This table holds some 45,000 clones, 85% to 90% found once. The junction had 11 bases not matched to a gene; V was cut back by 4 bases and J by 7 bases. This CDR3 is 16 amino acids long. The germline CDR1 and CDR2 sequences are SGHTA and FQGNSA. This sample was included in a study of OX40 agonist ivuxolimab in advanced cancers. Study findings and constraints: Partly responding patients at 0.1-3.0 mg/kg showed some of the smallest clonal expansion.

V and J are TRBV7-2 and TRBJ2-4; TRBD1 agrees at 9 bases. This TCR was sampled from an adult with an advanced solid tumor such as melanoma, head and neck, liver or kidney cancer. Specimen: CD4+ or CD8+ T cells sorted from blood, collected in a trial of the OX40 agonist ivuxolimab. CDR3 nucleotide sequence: TGTGCCAGCAGCTCTTACCCGACAGGGGGAGGGAACATTCAGTACTTC. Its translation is CASSSYPTGGGNIQYF.